The sequence of this TCR beta chain was determined in a study of T cells after yellow fever vaccination. This clonotype was recorded a few times. TCRdb re-derived calls from the 5' RACE reads in MiXCR, one entry per CDR3 protein. Seen here are 450,000 to 650,000 distinct CDR3 sequences, roughly 12% observed once, and the top ten hold more than 13%. The V end was cut by 6 bases, the J end by 4 bases, with 14 bases between. From germline, CDR1 is SGHRS and CDR2 YFSETQ. The CDR3 is made up of 14 amino acids. This receptor was obtained from a man under 40 who received the YFV17D yellow fever vaccine. The J gene is TRBJ2-1, the V gene TRBV5-1; tentative D call: TRBD2 (6 bases). The sequences come from PBMCs, collected on the day of the yellow fever booster vaccination. CDR3: CASNFAGPYNEQFF. CDR3 nucleotide sequence: TGCGCCAGCAATTTCGCGGGGCCTTACAATGAGCAGTTCTTC.